This T cell receptor beta chain was captured by sequencing in a study of blood T cell repertoires in COVID-19. Study details: Samples taken during acute and convalescent COVID-19 were collected in the United States, Italy and Spain. Sources were T cells, B-cell-depleted T cells, or PBMCs; the material itself was cDNA or gDNA.

Source study methods: For nucleated cells, counts were estimated from reference gene primer amplification. The method was immunoSEQ multiplex PCR; TCRdb's version includes in-frame clones alone and lacks a portion of them. V and J calls and clone size follow that table, whereas D and trimming were derived from the DNA. Among about 98,000 clones listed, over 80% were seen once. Germline V gives CDR1 MNHNS, CDR2 SASEGT. CDR3 length equals 15 residues. V was clipped by 1 base and J by 5 bases; unmatched bases: 7. The chain combines TRBV6-1 with TRBJ2-5; 7 nucleotides align to TRBD1. The receptor was isolated from an older man with acute or convalescent COVID-19. Input material: peripheral blood. The CDR3: CASSEGDRVLETQYF. In DNA form, the CDR3 reads TGTGCCAGCAGTGAAGGAGACAGGGTCCTGGAGACCCAGTACTTC.